The text below deals with one TCR beta chain. Its cognate antigen is unknown. The entry originates in a study of T cell responses to AZD1222 COVID-19 vaccine. Study observations and caveats: Breadth and depth of Spike-specific TCRs rose after two AZD1222 doses.

Data came from immunoSEQ multiplex PCR; TCRdb stores just in-frame clones and leaves some out. The sample includes over 120,000 clones, 85% to 95% of them seen just once. CDR1 is MNHEY, CDR2 SVGAGI, per germline. The CDR3 sequence is 14 residues long. V shed 6 bases, J shed 7 bases, and the junction held 8 bases outside the gene matches. This specimen was peripheral blood, taken after recovery from COVID-19. This sequence joins TRBV6-5 and TRBJ2-1; 8 bases are a match to TRBD1. The clonotype comes from an adult who had recovered from COVID-19. The chain's CDR3 is CASRFRDRWNEQFF. CDR3 DNA sequence: TGTGCCAGCAGATTCCGGGACAGGTGGAATGAGCAGTTCTTC.